These 12 T cell receptor beta chains were sequenced from one sample in a study of blood T cell repertoires in COVID-19 (TCRdb year 2020). Library creation used the immunoSEQ multiplex PCR assay. This is the immuneACCESS table as TCRdb keeps it, with only in-frame sequences that have V and J called. A part of the clones is gone; compared with another copy, unresolved V genes explain less than half, and the rest is unexplained. The sample table lists about 280,000 clones, roughly 80% of them with a count of one. Around 5% of the sample is held by the ten biggest clonotypes. Sequenced material: PBMCs or T cells enriched from blood (not recorded which). The source of these receptors is a man aged 40-49 years who had been exposed to COVID-19.

The chain joins TRBV11-3 to TRBJ1-1; D is possibly TRBD1 (5 bases). From germline, CDR1 is SGHNT and CDR2 YENEEA. V shed 2 bases and J shed 5 bases, with 6 bases lying between them. This CDR3 comprises 12 residues. The CDR3 DNA reads as TGTGCCAGCAGCTTACGACAGACTGAAGCTTTCTTT. This translates into CASSLRQTEAFF.

The chain uses TRBV27 and TRBJ1-6, with D maybe TRBD1 (6 bases). Trimming left V 5 bases short and J 6 bases short, with 11 bases between. The CDR3 is made up of 14 amino acids. Germline V gives CDR1 MNHEY, CDR2 SMNVEV (reference sequence). The CDR3 region is CASSLNRVNSPLHF. Written as DNA, the CDR3 is TGTGCCAGCAGTCTCAACAGGGTTAATTCACCCCTCCACTTT.

This chain uses TRBV27 with TRBJ2-7; the D gene is possibly TRBD1 (6 bases). Trimming removed 4 bases at V and 2 bases at J, with 9 bases between. Germline V gene sequence: CDR1 MNHEY, CDR2 SMNVEV (reference sequence). The length of the CDR3 is 13 residues. The CDR3 spells CASSWGQAYEQYF. The CDR3 bases are TGTGCCAGCAGTTGGGGGCAAGCCTACGAGCAGTACTTC.

The chain joins TRBV4-1 to TRBJ2-7; D not certain. Germline-derived CDR1 and CDR2 are MGHRA and YSYEKL. The CDR3 covers 14 residues. The V gene lost 3 bases and the J gene lost 3 bases, with 12 bases spanning the gap. The CDR3 bases are TGCGCCAGCAGCCAGGCGGATGGTGGCTACGAGCAGTACTTC. The encoded protein is CASSQADGGYEQYF.

The chain links TRBV7-2 to TRBJ1-1; perhaps TRBD1 as D (6 bases). V was pared by 7 bases and J by 7 bases, with 16 bases between. The germline V gene has CDR1 SGHTA and CDR2 FQGNSA. The CDR3 totals 13 residues. Written as DNA, the CDR3 is TGTGCCAGCAACCTCAACAGGGCTGGTGAAGCTTTCTTT. Its translation is CASNLNRAGEAFF.

This clone occurred a few times. The rearrangement links TRBV20-1 to TRBJ1-5; the D gene is possibly TRBD1 (5 bases). The germline gives CDR1 DFQATT, CDR2 SNEGSKA (reference sequence). The CDR3 covers 14 residues. The V and J ends lost 3 bases and 6 bases respectively, with 15 bases between them. The CDR3 reads CSASGGVAGQPQHF. For the CDR3, the DNA is TGCAGTGCTAGTGGGGGGGTCGCCGGTCAGCCCCAGCATTTT.

Only a few counts were recorded for this clone. The V gene is TRBV19, the J gene TRBJ1-5; 9 bases line up with TRBD1. This CDR3 is built from 15 residues. The J segment lost 4 bases and the V segment lost 6 bases, leaving 7 bases of the junction unmatched. CDR1 is LNHDA, CDR2 SQIVND, per germline (reference sequence). Written as DNA, the CDR3 is TGTGCCAGTAGAGAGACAGGGGGAAAAAATCAGCCCCAGCATTTT. This encodes CASRETGGKNQPQHF.

The gene calls are TRBV7-6 and TRBJ2-2, with 11 bases matching TRBD2. The CDR3 spans 19 residues. Losses at the gene ends were 4 bases for V and 4 bases for J; bases not matched to a gene: 14. Germline V CDR1 and CDR2: SGHVS, FNYEAQ. This CDR3 reads CASSSLGASGRRGTGELFF. In DNA, the CDR3 is TGTGCCAGCAGCTCCCTCGGGGCTAGCGGGAGGAGAGGCACCGGGGAGCTGTTTTTT.

The J gene is TRBJ1-6, the V gene TRBV30; 8 bases map to TRBD1. The CDR3 sequence is 13 residues long. Germline trimming cut 4 bases from V and 10 bases from J; bases unmatched to any gene: 6. The germline CDR1 and CDR2 sequences are GTSNPN and SVGIG (reference sequence). The CDR3 sequence is CAWTGGLNSPLHF. In DNA form, the CDR3 reads TGTGCCTGGACAGGGGGCTTAAACTCACCCCTCCACTTT.

As DNA, the CDR3 is TGTGCCAGCGACAACGTGCCCGACCGGGGATATAGCAATCAGCCCCAGCATTTT. It encodes CASDNVPDRGYSNQPQHF. This rearrangement joins TRBV6-4 to TRBJ1-5; D is uncertain. This CDR3 comprises 18 residues. The germline V and J ends were trimmed by 8 bases and 0 bases, with 23 bases remaining between them. Germline-derived CDR1 and CDR2 are MRHNA and SNTAGT.

The chain uses TRBV13 and TRBJ1-5; D gene unclear. This CDR3 comprises 16 residues. CDR1 PRHDT and CDR2 FYEKMQ come from the germline V gene (reference sequence). Trimming shortened V by 6 bases and J by 2 bases, and 17 bases separated the two germline ends. Written as DNA, the CDR3 is TGTGCCAGCAGGAGCAAAGGTGCAGGCGGCAATCAGCCCCAGCATTTT. This translates into CASRSKGAGGNQPQHF.

The chain has TRBV4-1 and TRBJ2-3; D may be TRBD2 (5 bases). The CDR3 consists of 14 residues. The ends were cut back, 3 bases at V and 2 bases at J, with 9 bases in the middle. From germline, CDR1 is MGHRA and CDR2 YSYEKL. The chain's CDR3 is CASSHGRATDTQYF. For the CDR3, the DNA is TGCGCCAGCAGCCATGGGCGGGCCACAGATACGCAGTATTTT.